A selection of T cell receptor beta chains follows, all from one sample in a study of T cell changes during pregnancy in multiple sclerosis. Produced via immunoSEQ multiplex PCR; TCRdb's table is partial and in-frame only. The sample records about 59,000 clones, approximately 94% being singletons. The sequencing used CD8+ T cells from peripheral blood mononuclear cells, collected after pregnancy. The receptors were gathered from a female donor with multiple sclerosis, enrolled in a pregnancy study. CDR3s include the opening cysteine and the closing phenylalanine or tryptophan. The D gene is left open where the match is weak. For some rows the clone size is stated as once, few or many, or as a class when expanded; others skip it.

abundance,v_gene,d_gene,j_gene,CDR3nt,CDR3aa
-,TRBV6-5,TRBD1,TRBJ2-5,TGTGCCAGCAGCCCCGAGGGGGCCCGGGAGACCCAGTACTTC,CASSPEGARETQYF
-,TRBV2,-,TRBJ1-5,TGTGCCAGCAGTGGGGGGGCGGGGAGGGGAGGGGATCAGCCCCAGCATTTT,CASSGGAGRGGDQPQHF
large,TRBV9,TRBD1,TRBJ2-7,TGTGCCAGCAGCGTAAGCAAAAAGACAGGGCCCTACGAGCAGTACTTC,CASSVSKKTGPYEQYF
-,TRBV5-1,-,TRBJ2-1,TGCGCCAGCAGCTTGGATCCCCAGGGGGGTTACAATGAGCAGTTCTTC,CASSLDPQGGYNEQFF
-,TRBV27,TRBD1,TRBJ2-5,TGTGCCAGCAGTTCCTGGCAAACAGGGGGACAAGAGACCCAGTACTTC,CASSSWQTGGQETQYF
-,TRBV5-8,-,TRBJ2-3,TGTGCCAGCAGCTCTATGGACTCCTCGGGCACAGATACGCAGTATTTT,CASSSMDSSGTDTQYF
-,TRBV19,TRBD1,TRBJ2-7,TGTGCCAGTAGTCCTGGGACAGCCTACGAGCAGTACTTC,CASSPGTAYEQYF
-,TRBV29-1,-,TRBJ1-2,TGCAGCGCGGGGCGGGAGACCGACCCGTACTATGGCTACACCTTC,CSAGRETDPYYGYTF
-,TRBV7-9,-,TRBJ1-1,TGTGCCAGCAGCTTAGTGGGGGGGGCAGTAGGAGTCACTGAAGCTTTCTTT,CASSLVGGAVGVTEAFF
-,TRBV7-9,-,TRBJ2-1,TGTGCCAGCAGCTTAATCCCCGGGGAGCAGTTCTTC,CASSLIPGEQFF
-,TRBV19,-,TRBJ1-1,TGTGCCAGTACCCATCTGGGTTTAGGAGGAATGAACACTGAAGCTTTCTTT,CASTHLGLGGMNTEAFF
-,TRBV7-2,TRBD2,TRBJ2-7,TGTGCCAGCAGCTTAGGACCGGGGGGGGAGCAGTACTTC,CASSLGPGGEQYF
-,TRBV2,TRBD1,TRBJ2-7,TGTGCCAGCAGTGGGGGGACAGGGGGCATCGACGAGCAGTACTTC,CASSGGTGGIDEQYF
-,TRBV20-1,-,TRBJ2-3,TGCAGTGCCCTTTCCACAGATACGCAGTATTTT,CSALSTDTQYF
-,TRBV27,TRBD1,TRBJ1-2,TGTGCCAGCAGTTTGCAGGGGGCATTTAACTATGGCTACACCTTC,CASSLQGAFNYGYTF
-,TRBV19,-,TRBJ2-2,TGTGCCAGTAGTTCTCTATTGACCGGGGAGCTGTTTTTT,CASSSLLTGELFF
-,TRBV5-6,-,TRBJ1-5,TGTGCCAGCGCCCTAGGCAACTATCAGCCCCAGCATTTT,CASALGNYQPQHF
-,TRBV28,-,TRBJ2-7,TGTGCCAGCAGTTCTCCAGGCTACCCAGAGGGCGAGCAGTACTTC,CASSSPGYPEGEQYF
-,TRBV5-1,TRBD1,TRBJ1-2,TGCGCCAGCAGCTTGGTATCAGGGGGCGACTATGGCTACACCTTC,CASSLVSGGDYGYTF
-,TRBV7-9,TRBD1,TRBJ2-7,TGTGCCAGCAGCGATGGGACAGGGCTTCGGGAGCAGTACTTC,CASSDGTGLREQYF
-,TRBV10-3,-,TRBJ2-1,TGTGCCATCAGCCGGGGACTTGAGCAGTTCTTC,CAISRGLEQFF
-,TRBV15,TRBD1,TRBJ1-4,TGTGCCACCAGCTATCGGGGGACAGGCGTTGAAAAACTGTTTTTT,CATSYRGTGVEKLFF
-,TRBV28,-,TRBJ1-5,TGTGCCAGCAGTTCAGTCCGCAGCGCTAGCAATCAGCCCCAGCATTTT,CASSSVRSASNQPQHF
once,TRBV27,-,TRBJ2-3,TGTGCCAGCAGTCTCCAGGGGCTAGCGGCTAGGGCAGATACGCAGTATTTT,CASSLQGLAARADTQYF
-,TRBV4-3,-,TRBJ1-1,TGCGCCAGCAGACCCGATGATTATACGGAGGCTGAAGCTTTCTTT,CASRPDDYTEAEAFF
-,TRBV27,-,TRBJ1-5,TGTGCCAGCAGTTTAAGAGGGTACGGTCAGCCCCAGCATTTT,CASSLRGYGQPQHF
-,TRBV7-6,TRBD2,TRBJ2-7,TGTGCCAGCAGCTTAGCGGGGGGGTTCGACGAGCAGTACTTC,CASSLAGGFDEQYF
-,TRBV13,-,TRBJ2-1,TGTGCCAGCAGCTTATCAGGGTACTCCTACAATGAGCAGTTCTTC,CASSLSGYSYNEQFF
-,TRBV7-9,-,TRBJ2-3,TGTGCCAGCAGCTTATTCGCAGATACGCAGTATTTT,CASSLFADTQYF
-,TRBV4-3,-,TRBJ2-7,TGCGCCAGCAGCCAAGGCGGGGGCGGCTACGAGCAGTACTTC,CASSQGGGGYEQYF
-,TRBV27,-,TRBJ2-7,TGTGCCAGCAGCCCACTAAGACCGAAGACCTACGAGCAGTACTTC,CASSPLRPKTYEQYF
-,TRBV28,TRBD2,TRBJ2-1,TGTGCCAGCATCGCAGTCCCCCGTACTCTAGCGGGAGTGGGTAATGAGCAGTTCTTC,CASIAVPRTLAGVGNEQFF
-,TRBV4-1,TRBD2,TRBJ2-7,TGCGCCAGCAGCCAATTCCTAGCGGGACCTACCTACGAGCAGTACTTC,CASSQFLAGPTYEQYF
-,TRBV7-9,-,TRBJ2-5,TGTGCCAGCAGCTCATCCCCGCGGGGCGGTCGGGAGACCCAGTACTTC,CASSSSPRGGRETQYF
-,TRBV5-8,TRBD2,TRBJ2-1,TGTGCCAGCAGTGCCGGGACTAGCTCTTATGAGCAGTTCTTC,CASSAGTSSYEQFF